Presented here are 23 T cell receptor beta chains from one specimen sequenced in a study of response to subunit inactivated influenza vaccine. In TCRdb, the RT-PCR reads were re-called with MiXCR into one record per CDR3 protein. The table includes roughly 650,000 distinct CDR3 sequences, 12% to 15% detected once. This specimen was PBMCs from blood, taken roughly 2 weeks before vaccination. Every receptor here comes from a man aged 50-60 years who received an inactivated influenza vaccine.

This clonotype was counted only a few times. The chain is built from TRBV6-5 and TRBJ2-7; the D gene could be TRBD1 or TRBD2 (5 bases each). The CDR3 extends over 16 amino acids. The germline V gene has CDR1 MNHEY and CDR2 SVGAGI. Between the trimmed V and J ends, which lost 2 bases and 1 base, there was a span of 15 bases. The CDR3 DNA sequence: TGTGCCAGCAGTTACGGCCGGGGCAGGCGATCCTACGAGCAGTACTTC. This gives the protein CASSYGRGRRSYEQYF.

This clonotype has more than one count but fewer than ten. V and J are TRBV4-2 and TRBJ1-1; the D is unclear. This CDR3 has 13 residues. The V gene lost 4 bases and the J gene lost 6 bases, with 12 bases spanning the gap. The germline CDR1 and CDR2 sequences are LGHNA and YNFKEQ. CDR3 residues: CASSPRSSPEAFF. Here the CDR3 DNA reads TGTGCCAGCAGCCCCCGATCCTCTCCTGAAGCTTTCTTT.

This clonotype was detected a few times. The gene calls are TRBV27 and TRBJ2-1; 8 nucleotides align to TRBD2. This CDR3 region has 16 residues. Germline-derived CDR1 and CDR2 are MNHEY and SMNVEV (reference sequence). V lost 11 bases to trimming and J lost 6 bases; unmatched junction nucleotides: 18. CDR3 protein: CASKDSGSVRGNEQFF. CDR3 DNA: TGTGCCTCAAAGGACAGCGGGAGTGTAAGAGGCAATGAGCAGTTCTTC.

The chain couples TRBV2 to TRBJ1-5, with D hard to call. The CDR3 sequence is 13 residues long. Germline CDR1 is SNHLY and CDR2 is FYNNEI. The V end lost 10 bases, the J end lost 4 bases, and 14 bases lay between the germline ends. Here the CDR3 reads CATCLRQNQPQHF. CDR3 in DNA: TGTGCCACCTGTCTGCGTCAGAATCAGCCCCAGCATTTT.

The V and J genes are TRBV12-5 and TRBJ1-2; D uncertain. CDR1 is LGHNT, CDR2 FRNRAP, per germline. The CDR3 spans 15 residues. The V end was cut by 3 bases, the J end by 0 bases, with 11 bases between. This CDR3 reads CASGLPHSTNYGYTF. DNA for the CDR3: TGTGCTAGTGGTTTACCCCACAGTACTAACTATGGCTACACCTTC.

The CDR3 here is CASSLFAGTYEQYF. The CDR3 region has the DNA TGTGCCAGCAGTTTGTTTGCGGGGACCTACGAGCAGTACTTC. This chain connects TRBV12-3 or TRBV12-4 to TRBJ2-7, with D perhaps TRBD2 (6 bases). Between the trimmed V and J ends, which lost 3 bases and 2 bases, there was a span of 11 bases. The CDR3 extends over 14 amino acids.

This clonotype has a handful of counts. This rearrangement joins TRBV5-1 to TRBJ1-1; 7 nucleotides match TRBD1. Germline V gives CDR1 SGHRS, CDR2 YFSETQ. With V trimmed by 5 bases and J by 7 bases, 8 bases remained unmatched. The CDR3 totals 13 residues. The CDR3 is CASSFGQVDEAFF. For the CDR3, the DNA is TGCGCCAGCAGTTTCGGACAGGTCGATGAAGCTTTCTTT. The full variable domain, its missing parts supplied by reference TRBV5-1 and TRBJ1-1, is KAGVTQTPRYLIKTRGQQVTLSCSPISGHRSVSWYQQTPGQGLQFLFEYFSETQRNKGNFPGRFSGRQFSNSRSEMNVSTLELGDSALYLCASSFGQVDEAFFGQGTRLTVV.

This clonotype appeared a few times. The chain has TRBV6-7 and TRBJ1-1, with TRBD1 matching 7 bases. TRBV6-7 is sorted into the ORF group, with uncertain function. CDR3 length: 12 amino acids. Germline trimming cut 9 bases from V and 6 bases from J; bases unmatched to any gene: 7. The DNA for the CDR3 is TGTGCCAGGAGACCCGGACAGGCTGAAGCTTTCTTT. It encodes CARRPGQAEAFF.

The chain employs TRBV10-2 and TRBJ2-2; TRBD2 agrees at 7 bases. Germline loops: CDR1 WSHSY, CDR2 SAAADI. The CDR3 contains 17 residues. V lost 1 base and J lost 6; bases outside the gene matches: 11. CDR3 bases: TGCGCCAGCAGTGAGTTAGCGGGCCAGGGCCGGTCCGGGGAGCTGTTTTTT. Its translation is CASSELAGQGRSGELFF.

Turning to this clonotype: Likely a read error: the CDR3 ends without its conserved phenylalanine or tryptophan. The V call is TRBV15, the J call TRBJ1-5; a possible D gene is TRBD1 (5 bases). The CDR3 runs 12 residues. Per germline, CDR1 LNHNV and CDR2 YYDKDF (reference sequence). The V end lost 1 base, the J end lost 10 bases, and 8 bases lay between the germline ends. CDR3 DNA sequence: TGTGCCACCAGCAGAGTTGGGGGACCCCAGCATTCT. It codes for CATSRVGGPQHS.

The sample holds many counts of this clonotype. The rearrangement links TRBV15 to TRBJ2-2; D is unresolved. CDR3 length: 15 residues. The V end was cut by 0 bases, the J end by 0 bases, with 5 bases between. Germline V gene sequence: CDR1 LNHNV, CDR2 YYDKDF (reference sequence). CDR3 DNA: TGTGCCACCAGCAGAGACCGGACGAACACCGGGGAGCTGTTTTTT. Its protein product is CATSRDRTNTGELFF.

This clonotype was seen repeatedly, ten times or more. The CDR3 bases are TGTGCCAGCAGTTTGGTACTAGCGGGGGCCAGGGGTCGTAACATTCAGTACTTC. Protein: CASSLVLAGARGRNIQYF. This sequence joins TRBV28 and TRBJ2-4; 11 nucleotides match TRBD2. CDR1 MDHEN and CDR2 SYDVKM come from the germline V gene. This CDR3 is 18 amino acids long. V was clipped by 3 bases and J by 7 bases; unmatched bases: 14.

V is TRBV10-3 and J is TRBJ2-7; 7 bases are a match to TRBD1. Trimming at V came to 4 bases and at J to 3 bases, leaving 6 bases not matched to a gene. This CDR3 is 14 amino acids long. Germline V gives CDR1 ENHRY, CDR2 SYGVKD. CDR3 protein: CAISGGTAIYEQYF. In DNA form, the CDR3 reads TGTGCCATCAGTGGGGGGACAGCCATCTACGAGCAGTACTTC.

The chain employs TRBV29-1 and TRBJ2-1, with 8 bases fitting TRBD1. The junction had 7 bases not matched to a gene; V was cut back by 1 base and J by 8 bases. There are 14 residues in the CDR3. Germline V CDR1 and CDR2: SQVTM, ANQGSEA. CDR3 sequence reads: CSVEGWDRIYEQFF. CDR3 DNA sequence: TGCAGCGTTGAAGGATGGGACAGGATATATGAGCAGTTCTTC.

This clonotype was counted at least ten times. This chain joins TRBV12-3 or TRBV12-4 and TRBJ2-3; D is undetermined. Trimming took off 7 bases at V and 2 bases at J, with 13 bases between the two ends. The CDR3 is 14 residues long. The CDR3 loop reads CASMDDSHTDTQYF. Written as DNA, the CDR3 is TGTGCCAGCATGGACGATTCACACACAGATACGCAGTATTTT.

V and J are TRBV27 and TRBJ2-5; D may be TRBD2 (6 bases). Trimming left V 2 bases short and J 10 bases short, with 17 bases between. Germline values: CDR1 MNHEY, CDR2 SMNVEV (reference sequence). The CDR3 is 14 amino acids. CDR3 nucleotides: TGTGCCAGCAGTTTAACGGGAGCGGCCCGTGGCCAGTACTTC. Translated: CASSLTGAARGQYF.

In its sample, this clonotype was seen many times. The chain employs TRBV4-1 and TRBJ1-4; D is unclear. V lost 1 base and J 5 bases, leaving 8 bases between the germline ends. Germline V gene sequence: CDR1 MGHRA, CDR2 YSYEKL. The CDR3 is 14 residues long. The CDR3 nucleotides are TGCGCCAGCAGCCAAGGACCTTCAAATGAAAAACTGTTTTTT. Protein product: CASSQGPSNEKLFF.

The chain recombines TRBV27 with TRBJ2-7; tentatively, D is TRBD1 (5 bases). Between the trimmed V and J ends, which lost 8 bases and 3 bases, there was a span of 14 bases. The CDR3 contains 13 residues. Per the germline V gene, CDR1 is MNHEY and CDR2 is SMNVEV (reference sequence). CDR3 coding DNA: TGTGCCAGCTCTGGTGGGGCTGGCTACGAGCAGTACTTC. Encoded protein: CASSGGAGYEQYF.

The sample holds a few counts of this clonotype. V is TRBV20-1 and J is TRBJ2-4; TRBD1 aligns across 8 bases. The germline V gene encodes CDR1 DFQATT and CDR2 SNEGSKA (reference sequence). The trim removed 4 bases at V and 8 bases at J, leaving 7 bases unmatched. The CDR3 is 13 amino acids. The CDR3 region has the DNA TGCAGTGCTACCCGGACAGGGATGGACATTCAGTACTTC. Protein: CSATRTGMDIQYF.

This clonotype was seen many times. The chain recombines TRBV20-1 with TRBJ2-5, with D possibly being TRBD2 (5 bases). From germline, CDR1 is DFQATT and CDR2 SNEGSKA (reference sequence). The CDR3 covers 13 residues. With 6 bases removed from V and 4 bases from J, the gap between germline ends came to 15 bases. CDR3 bases: TGCAGTGCCCCTCTCAGCGGAGGAGAGACCCAGTACTTC. Translating gives CSAPLSGGETQYF.

In its sample, this clonotype was seen a few times. CDR3 DNA: TGCGCCAGCAGCCAAGATCTCCCCAATTCTGGCTACACCTTC. It encodes CASSQDLPNSGYTF. V usage is TRBV4-3 and J usage is TRBJ1-2; D gene ambiguous. CDR1 and CDR2 (germline): LGHNA, YSLEER. The ends were cut back, 0 bases at V and 7 bases at J, with 12 bases in the middle. CDR3 length: 14 residues.

This chain connects TRBV12-5 to TRBJ2-2; a weak D match, TRBD2 (6 bases). CDR3 size: 17 residues. Germline lookup yields CDR1 LGHNT and CDR2 FRNRAP. Trimming took off 0 bases at V and 4 bases at J, with 15 bases between the two ends. The DNA for the CDR3 is TGTGCTAGTGGTTTGGTACTCCCGGGAGCCAGCACCGGGGAGCTGTTTTTT. Residues: CASGLVLPGASTGELFF.

The table lists this clonotype with a few counts. The chain recombines TRBV6-1 with TRBJ2-7; 10 bases are a match to TRBD1. The CDR3 is 16 amino acids. The germline CDR1 and CDR2 sequences are MNHNS and SASEGT. With 6 bases clipped from V and 6 bases from J, the junction kept 14 bases outside the gene matches. The CDR3 coding sequence is TGTGCCAGCAGAGCCGGGACAGGGGTCCCACTACTCGAGCAGTACTTC. Protein: CASRAGTGVPLLEQYF.